The 3 T cell receptor beta chains given below trace back to one sample, sequenced in a study of beta chain features in type 1 diabetes. The study reverse transcribed the entire isolated RNA, so it sequenced expressed TCRB transcripts. Sequenced by immunoSEQ multiplex PCR; TCRdb stores in-frame clones only, minus some. Altogether 900,000 or so clones are present, 15% to 20% being singletons, with the ten largest covering 0.02% to 0.025%. The sample consisted of naive CD4+ T cells from blood. The receptors stem from a woman between 18 and 29 years old in good health.

This clone was recorded a few times. CDR3 sequence: CASSQGRNSYEQYF. CDR3 bases: TGTGCCAGCAGCCAAGGCCGCAACTCCTACGAGCAGTACTTC. The chain has TRBV4-2 and TRBJ2-7; D ambiguous. CDR3 length equals 14 residues. Germline CDR1 LGHNA, CDR2 YNFKEQ. Between the trimmed V and J ends, which lost 1 base and 0 bases, there was a span of 7 bases.

The rearrangement links TRBV11-2 to TRBJ2-1; D remains unclear. Germline V gene lookup returns CDR1 SGHAT and CDR2 FQNNGV. The CDR3 extends over 14 amino acids. Trimming shortened V by 1 base and J by 2 bases, and 6 bases separated the two germline ends. CDR3 loop: CASSLGDTYNEQFF. In DNA form, the CDR3 reads TGTGCCAGCAGCTTAGGAGACACCTACAATGAGCAGTTCTTC.

This clone was counted a few times. This chain links TRBV5-4 with TRBJ2-5; D perhaps matches TRBD2 (5 bases). This CDR3 has 13 amino acids. Germline V gene sequence: CDR1 SGHNT, CDR2 YYREEE (reference sequence). V dropped 4 bases and J dropped 5 bases, with 12 bases sitting between them. In nucleotides, the CDR3 is TGTGCCAGCAGCCGGACGGGGATGGAGACCCAGTACTTC. Its translation is CASSRTGMETQYF.